Each of the 10 T cell receptor beta chains below was sequenced from the same sample in a study of blood T cell repertoires in COVID-19. Sequenced by immunoSEQ multiplex PCR; TCRdb stores in-frame clones only, minus some. The sample holds about 150,000 clones, around 83% seen once. What was sequenced was peripheral blood. The receptor set was obtained from a man in his 70s who had recovered from COVID-19.

This clone was counted a few times. CDR3 bases: TGTGCCAGCAGCTTATCTCAGGGATTTCTCAATGAGCAGTTCTTC. It yields the protein CASSLSQGFLNEQFF. The V call is TRBV7-3, the J call TRBJ2-1, with a weak D call TRBD1 (5 bases). Germline V CDR1 and CDR2: SGHTA, FQGTGA. V lost 2 bases to trimming and J lost 6 bases, with 14 bases between them. This CDR3 comprises 15 residues.

This chain uses TRBV28 with TRBJ2-1, with 14 bases that match TRBD2. Trimming cost V 4 bases and J 8 bases; bases outside gene matches: 7. Germline V CDR1 and CDR2: MDHEN, SYDVKM. There are 16 residues in the CDR3. The CDR3 loop is CASSSGLAGGWDEQFF. DNA of the CDR3: TGTGCCAGCAGTTCCGGACTAGCGGGAGGTTGGGATGAGCAGTTCTTC.

The chain is built from TRBV4-3 and TRBJ2-1; 11 bases agree with TRBD2. The CDR3 is made up of 17 amino acids. After removal of 3 bases from V and 5 bases from J, the junction contained 9 bases not matched to a gene. Germline CDR1 and CDR2: LGHNA and YSLEER. The CDR3, as DNA: TGCGCCAGCAGCCACGAACCTAGCGGGAGGTACAACAATGAGCAGTTCTTC. Translated, it gives CASSHEPSGRYNNEQFF.

The rearrangement links TRBV14 to TRBJ2-3, with 9 bases fitting TRBD1. V was pared by 6 bases and J by 0 bases, with 4 bases of the junction left unmatched. Germline V gives CDR1 SGHDN, CDR2 FVKESK. CDR3 length: 15 residues. Written as DNA, the CDR3 is TGTGCCAGCAGGGACAGGGGTTTGAGCACAGATACGCAGTATTTT. Amino acid sequence: CASRDRGLSTDTQYF.

The chain combines TRBV5-1 with TRBJ2-2, with TRBD2 matching over 11 bases. The junction had 8 bases not matched to a gene; V was cut back by 4 bases and J by 6 bases. CDR1 and CDR2 from the germline V gene are SGHRS and YFSETQ. This CDR3 has 16 residues. As DNA, the CDR3 is TGCGCCAGCAGCCCGAAGACTAGCGGGAAGGCCGGGGAGCTGTTTTTT. Translation gives CASSPKTSGKAGELFF.

The rearrangement links TRBV30 to TRBJ1-4, with D perhaps matching TRBD1 (5 bases). Between the trimmed V and J ends, which lost 3 bases and 4 bases, there was a span of 15 bases. Germline V lookup: CDR1 GTSNPN, CDR2 SVGIG (reference sequence). The CDR3 runs 15 residues. The CDR3 bases are TGTGCCTGGAGGGGGTGGCGGGGCCTTAATGAAAAACTGTTTTTT. Encoded protein: CAWRGWRGLNEKLFF.

This chain connects TRBV27 to TRBJ2-7, with a possible D match to TRBD2 (5 bases). The CDR3 sequence is 13 residues long. V lost 3 bases and J 2 bases, leaving 8 bases between the germline ends. Germline-derived CDR1 and CDR2 are MNHEY and SMNVEV (reference sequence). CDR3 DNA: TGTGCCAGCAGTTTCGACGGGGCCTACGAGCAGTACTTC. It specifies CASSFDGAYEQYF.

J is TRBJ2-2 and V is TRBV12-3 or TRBV12-4; TRBD2 matches 7 bases. V dropped 6 bases and J dropped 6; count of bases not matched to a gene: 4. The CDR3 contains 13 residues. The CDR3 sequence: CASSLREPGELFF. CDR3 nucleotide sequence: TGTGCCAGCAGCCTGCGGGAGCCCGGGGAGCTGTTTTTT.

This clone was detected only once. The rearrangement uses TRBV7-9 and TRBJ2-7, with D perhaps TRBD1 (5 bases). Germline V gene sequence: CDR1 SEHNR, CDR2 FQNEAQ (reference sequence). The CDR3 spans 13 residues. V was trimmed by 1 base and J by 7 bases, leaving 11 bases between them. CDR3 nucleotide sequence: TGTGCCAGCAGCTTAGAGAGCAGGGCTGAGCAGTACTTC. The encoded protein is CASSLESRAEQYF. Drawing the rest from reference TRBV7-9 and TRBJ2-7, the complete variable domain is DTGVSQNPRHKITKRGQNVTFRCDPISEHNRLYWYRQTLGQGPEFLTYFQNEAQLEKSRLLSDRFSAERPKGSFSTLEIQRTEQGDSAMYLCASSLESRAEQYFGPGTRLTVT.

This clone has a single count. The V call is TRBV7-9, the J call TRBJ1-4; 10 nucleotides line up with TRBD1. The CDR3 sequence is 14 residues long. Germline assignment: CDR1 SEHNR and CDR2 FQNEAQ (reference sequence). Trimming removed 6 bases from V and 8 bases from J; junction bases left unmatched: 6. The CDR3 DNA follows: TGTGCCAGCAGTCTGACAGGGGGCGAAGAAAAACTGTTTTTT. Residues: CASSLTGGEEKLFF.